One and the same sample provided the 16 T cell receptor beta chains below, sequenced in a study of T cells in Graves' hyperthyroidism and ophthalmopathy (dated by TCRdb to the late 2010s). The library was prepared using multiplex PCR. The run used an Illumina HiSeq 2000. Amplification of TCR beta CDR3 regions was carried out from RNA transcripts. For the first round of RT-PCR on the TCR CDR3, the HTBI primer set was used together with the Qiagen OneStep RT-PCR kit. TCRdb ran its own pipeline on the public reads, namely fastp trimming at Q25 and MiXCR clone calling, and kept in-frame beta chains. Rows are combined by CDR3 protein, so each entry shows the most common genes and DNA. This sample lists roughly 600,000 distinct CDR3 sequences; approximately 14% were detected once. The biggest ten clones account for about 12% of the sample. The sequencing input was blood. The receptors were gathered from a woman between 50 and 59 years old with Graves' ophthalmopathy.

V gene TRBV24-1 combines with J gene TRBJ2-3; TRBD2 is a possible D gene (5 bases). V lost 6 bases, J lost 5 bases, and 8 bases lay in between. CDR1 and CDR2 from the germline V gene are KGHDR and SFDVKD. The CDR3 has 12 amino acids. Here the CDR3 reads CATSTGVDTQYF. The DNA of the CDR3 is TGTGCCACCAGTACCGGGGTAGATACGCAGTATTTT.

This clonotype came up many times. The chain couples TRBV15 to TRBJ1-4; D not certain. V was clipped by 2 bases and J by 0 bases, with 4 bases between them. The CDR3 contains 14 residues. The germline gives CDR1 LNHNV, CDR2 YYDKDF (reference sequence). The CDR3 loop reads CATSRTATNEKLFF. CDR3 sequence (DNA): TGTGCCACCAGCAGAACTGCAACTAATGAAAAACTGTTTTTT.

This clonotype was recorded many times. The chain is built from TRBV5-1 and TRBJ2-2; TRBD2 aligns across 11 bases. The CDR3 loop spans 18 amino acids. J lost 2 bases, V lost 0 bases, and 6 bases had no gene match. In germline, CDR1 is SGHRS, CDR2 YFSETQ. CDR3 loop: CASSLAPLAGGNTGELFF. DNA for the CDR3: TGCGCCAGCAGCTTGGCCCCCCTAGCGGGAGGAAACACCGGGGAGCTGTTTTTT.

This clonotype was recorded at least ten times. The chain joins TRBV6-5 to TRBJ2-2; D gene uncertain. Germline CDR1 reads MNHEY; CDR2 reads SVGAGI. CDR3 size: 19 residues. The V end lost 0 bases, the J end lost 5 bases, and 22 bases lay between the germline ends. For the CDR3, the DNA is TGTGCCAGCAGTTACTCTCGGACCCCGGGTGGGGTGTTAACCGGGGAGCTGTTTTTT. Its translation: CASSYSRTPGGVLTGELFF.

This clonotype was observed many times. The genes are TRBV29-1 and TRBJ2-3; 12 bases fit TRBD2. The length of the CDR3 is 15 residues. Trimming took 4 bases from V and 2 from J; bases not matched to a gene: 4. Looked up from germline, CDR1 is SQVTM and CDR2 is ANQGSEA. This chain's CDR3 is CSVARLAGVTDTQYF. The CDR3 DNA sequence: TGCAGCGTTGCGAGACTAGCGGGAGTCACAGATACGCAGTATTTT.

Many counts were recorded for this clonotype. The chain joins TRBV20-1 to TRBJ2-7, with 9 bases fitting TRBD2. V gave up 3 bases and J gave up 3 bases; unmatched junction bases: 6. CDR1 is DFQATT, CDR2 SNEGSKA, per germline (reference sequence). This CDR3 is 14 amino acids long. In nucleotides, the CDR3 is TGCAGTGCTAGTATGCGGCGGGAGGGCTACGAGCAGTACTTC. It yields the protein CSASMRREGYEQYF.

This clonotype was counted between two and nine times. V gene TRBV20-1 combines with J gene TRBJ2-7; D is uncertain. Trimming cost V 0 bases and J 6 bases, with 12 bases left between them. CDR1 and CDR2 from the germline V gene are DFQATT and SNEGSKA (reference sequence). The CDR3 consists of 13 residues. CDR3 nucleotides: TGCAGTGCTAGAGAGGACCAGTTCGGCGAGCAGTACTTC. It yields the protein CSAREDQFGEQYF.

This chain joins TRBV20-1 and TRBJ1-3; D not certain. The CDR3 runs 15 residues. Germline CDR1 DFQATT, CDR2 SNEGSKA (reference sequence). V was clipped by 2 bases and J by 0 bases, with 11 bases between them. The CDR3 DNA sequence: TGCAGTGCTAGATCGGAAGGAAGCTCTGGAAACACCATATATTTT. It codes for CSARSEGSSGNTIYF.

This clonotype was recorded many times. This chain's CDR3 is CATVLAGGDEQFF. The CDR3 DNA reads TGTGCCACCGTACTAGCGGGAGGAGATGAGCAGTTCTTC. The V gene is TRBV28, the J gene TRBJ2-1, with 12 bases aligning to TRBD2. The V and J ends lost 10 bases and 8 bases, in that order; junction bases with no gene match: 6. Germline-derived CDR1 and CDR2 are MDHEN and SYDVKM. There are 13 residues in the CDR3. Based on the CDR3 plus reference TRBV28 and TRBJ2-1, the full variable domain is DVKVTQSSRYLVKRTGEKVFLECVQDMDHENMFWYRQDPGLGLRLIYFSYDVKMKEKGDIPEGYSVSREKKERFSLILESASTNQTSMYLCATVLAGGDEQFFGPGTRLTVL.

The chain employs TRBV6-1 and TRBJ2-2; D is possibly TRBD2 (5 bases). V lost 4 bases and J 11 bases, leaving 8 bases between the germline ends. The germline V gene encodes CDR1 MNHNS and CDR2 SASEGT. This CDR3 is built from 11 residues. The CDR3 DNA sequence: TGTGCCAGCAGTGGAGCGGTCGAGCTGTTTTTT. Translation gives CASSGAVELFF.

The rearrangement links TRBV12-3 or TRBV12-4 to TRBJ2-7, with TRBD2 matching over 10 bases. This CDR3 contains 15 residues. After removal of 5 bases from V and 4 bases from J, the junction contained 8 bases not matched to a gene. CDR3 sequence: CASSTGTSALYEQYF. The DNA of the CDR3 is TGTGCCAGCAGTACCGGGACTAGCGCCCTTTACGAGCAGTACTTC.

This clonotype appeared a few times. The chain has TRBV6-1 and TRBJ1-3; 9 nucleotides agree with TRBD1. The CDR3 totals 14 residues. V dropped 5 bases and J dropped 15; count of bases not matched to a gene: 14. Germline CDR1 MNHNS, CDR2 SASEGT. This CDR3 is CASSLTGTGKFEYF. CDR3 nucleotides: TGTGCCAGCAGTCTTACCGGGACAGGGAAGTTCGAATATTTT.

This clonotype showed up many times. The J gene is TRBJ2-1, the V gene TRBV7-2; 8 bases match TRBD2. This CDR3 is built from 15 residues. V shed 5 bases, J shed 12 bases, and the junction held 15 bases outside the gene matches. Germline assignment: CDR1 SGHTA and CDR2 FQGNSA. CDR3 amino acids: CASSKGTSLITLQFF. In DNA, the CDR3 is TGTGCCAGCAGCAAAGGGACTAGTCTTATTACTTTGCAGTTCTTC.

At least ten counts were recorded for this clonotype. The rearrangement joins TRBV12-3 or TRBV12-4 to TRBJ1-2, with unresolved D. V gave up 3 bases and J gave up 5 bases, with 7 bases separating them. The CDR3 loop spans 12 amino acids. CDR3 in DNA: TGTGCCAGCAGTTTGGTAGGATATGGCTACACCTTC. Protein product: CASSLVGYGYTF.

This clonotype occurred a few times. The J gene is TRBJ1-2, the V gene TRBV12-3 or TRBV12-4; tentative D call: TRBD1 (5 bases). The germline V and J ends were trimmed by 2 bases and 4 bases, with 14 bases remaining between them. The CDR3 runs 15 residues. CDR3 sequence: CASSLLPGQGYGYTF. For the CDR3, the DNA is TGTGCCAGCAGTTTACTCCCCGGGCAGGGCTATGGCTACACCTTC.

This clonotype was detected a few times. The chain couples TRBV10-3 to TRBJ2-1; 12 bases fit TRBD1. Germline assignment: CDR1 ENHRY and CDR2 SYGVKD. V lost 4 bases and J lost 2; bases outside the gene matches: 3. The CDR3 loop spans 16 amino acids. CDR3 nucleotides: TGTGCCATCAGTGTAGGGACAGGGGGCGCCTACAATGAGCAGTTCTTC. Its protein product is CAISVGTGGAYNEQFF.